A selection of T cell receptor beta chains follows, all from one sample in a study of T-cell memory formation after mild COVID-19. TCRdb passed the 5' RACE reads through MiXCR, listing each CDR3 protein once. This repertoire shows over 250,000 distinct CDR3 sequences, 15% to 20% found once; its top ten account for around a fifth. Sequencing used PBMCs or a T cell subset sorted from them (not recorded which). The origin of the receptors is a man between 18 and 29 years old who had mild COVID-19 (a few samples of this study predate the infection). Cell type and time point are not known. The CDR3 runs from the conserved cysteine through the conserved F or W. The D gene is left open where the match is weak. Clone size is shown for a subset of rows, as once, few, many or a class of expanded clone.

>TRBV5-1|TRBJ2-1|few|-
TGCGCCAGCAGCTTGTCCCTGTCGCGCAATGAGCAGTTCTTC
CASSLSLSRNEQFF
>TRBV6-2/TRBV6-3|TRBJ2-5|-|-
TGTGCCAGCAGTGGCGGGGCGGTGGCAGAGACCCAGTACTTC
CASSGGAVAETQYF
>TRBV6-6|TRBJ2-7|few|-
TGTGCCAGCAGCCAGTTAGTGAGTGAGCAGTACTTC
CASSQLVSEQYF
>TRBV7-9|TRBJ2-7|few|-
TGTGCCAGCAGCCCAGGGGACGAGCAGTACTTC
CASSPGDEQYF
>TRBV10-3|TRBJ1-3|few|-
TGTGCCATCAGTGATCTTAACTATGGAAACACCATATATTTT
CAISDLNYGNTIYF
>TRBV29-1|TRBJ2-7|-|-
TGCAGCGTGCGACCCGACAACACCTACGAGCAGTACTTC
CSVRPDNTYEQYF
>TRBV11-2|TRBJ2-2|few|-
TGTGCCAGCAGCTTTTTGGGAGACACCGGGGAGCTGTTTTTT
CASSFLGDTGELFF
>TRBV7-2|TRBJ2-7|-|-
TGTGCCAGCAGCTTGATGACAGCGTACGAGCAGTACTTC
CASSLMTAYEQYF
>TRBV7-2|TRBJ2-3|few|-
TGTGCCAGCAGCCATCCTAGCACAGATACGCAGTATTTT
CASSHPSTDTQYF
>TRBV4-2|TRBJ1-5|few|-
TGTGCCAGCAGCGGAGGGTCCCAGGGCGATCAGCCCCAGCATTTT
CASSGGSQGDQPQHF
>TRBV7-3|TRBJ2-6|few|-
TGTGCCAGCAGCCTTACGGGGGGCGCTGGGGCCAACGTCCTGACTTTC
CASSLTGGAGANVLTF
>TRBV4-1|TRBJ1-2|many|TRBD1
TGCGCCAGCAGCCAAGCCCATATACAGGGGGCGCACGGCTACACCTTC
CASSQAHIQGAHGYTF
>TRBV5-1|TRBJ2-7|few|-
TGCGCCAGCAGCTTGTCCACGACAGGAGGCGAGCAGTACTTC
CASSLSTTGGEQYF
>TRBV4-2|TRBJ2-1|few|-
TGTGCCAGCAGCCCCCAGGTGATGAGGCGGGAAAGCTCCTACAATGAGCAGTTCTTC
CASSPQVMRRESSYNEQFF
>TRBV29-1|TRBJ2-5|-|TRBD2
TGCAGCGTTGAGCTAGCGGTAGAGACCCAGTACTTC
CSVELAVETQYF